Below, one T cell receptor beta chain is given with its context. What it binds is not known. The authors reverse transcribed all of the isolated RNA, so sequencing captured expressed TCRB transcripts. Only in-frame clones appear in the TCRdb table, and some are missing; sequencing was by immunoSEQ multiplex PCR. The sample has fewer than 30,000 clones; 55% to 75% are singletons. The data are from a study of beta chain features in type 1 diabetes. Study-level results: TCRB CDR3s were moderately but significantly shorter in Type 1 diabetes patients in all four CD4+ subsets.

The sample comprised Tregs from blood. The origin of this receptor is a man younger than 35 with type 1 diabetes.

This CDR3 is CASSLSGQETNEQFF. CDR3 bases: TGTGCCAGCAGCCTGAGCGGGCAGGAGACCAATGAGCAGTTCTTC. The chain has TRBV7-6 and TRBJ2-1; D perhaps matches TRBD2 (6 bases). Trimming stripped 5 bases from V and 6 bases from J, with 17 bases between. The CDR3 runs to 15 residues. Germline V gene sequence: CDR1 SGHVS, CDR2 FNYEAQ.